This is a list of T cell receptor beta chains from one sample in a study of CD8+ T cells in alopecia areata. TCRdb's table, derived via immunoSEQ multiplex PCR, lists solely in-frame clones and lacks some. The top ten clones hold just over 35% of a sample with 130,000 to 150,000 clones, more than 55% of them seen once. Sequenced material: CD8+ T cells sorted from blood. The receptors come from a human donor in good health. Each CDR3 is given with its conserved first and last residue. A D gene is named only where the DNA matches it firmly. Clone size is shown for a subset of rows, as once, few, many or a class of expanded clone.

cdr3_nt cdr3_aa d_call j_call v_call clone_size
TGTGCCAGTAGTATCGACTCTCTCCTACTTTACGAGCAGTACTTC CASSIDSLLLYEQYF . TRBJ2-7 TRBV19 once
TGTGCCAGCAGTGAGATACACGGCTACACCTTC CASSEIHGYTF . TRBJ1-2 TRBV6-1 once
TGCAGCGTTGAAGGGAGGGATGGCTACACCTTC CSVEGRDGYTF . TRBJ1-2 TRBV29-1 .
TGTGCCAGCTCATGGGGGACTGAAGCTTTCTTT CASSWGTEAFF . TRBJ1-1 TRBV27 .
TGTGCCAGCAGTGAAGGAGTAGGTATTCAGCCCCAGCATTTT CASSEGVGIQPQHF . TRBJ1-5 TRBV2 .
TGTGCTGGCGGGTCTGGGACAGGGGACTATGGCTACACCTTC CAGGSGTGDYGYTF TRBD1 TRBJ1-2 TRBV7-9 once
TGTGCCAGCAGCTTGGGACTAGCGGGAGGGTATTCACTGGATGAGCAGTTCTTC CASSLGLAGGYSLDEQFF TRBD2 TRBJ2-1 TRBV5-6 .
TGTGCCAGCAGCTTCACAGGGGCCCGGATATATGGCTACACCTTC CASSFTGARIYGYTF TRBD1 TRBJ1-2 TRBV5-6 .
TGCAGCGTTCCGTCCGAGGCGGGTACTAATGAAAAACTGTTTTTT CSVPSEAGTNEKLFF . TRBJ1-4 TRBV29-1 .
TGTGCCAGCAGCGTCGGGACTAGCGCTTTTGATGAGCAGTTCTTC CASSVGTSAFDEQFF TRBD2 TRBJ2-1 TRBV9 .
TGTGCCAGCAGTGGAGGGACTACTAATCGGGGAGATACGCAGTATTTT CASSGGTTNRGDTQYF TRBD2 TRBJ2-3 TRBV6-4 few
TGTGCCAGCAGTGAATTTGGGGAGACCCAGTACTTC CASSEFGETQYF . TRBJ2-5 TRBV25-1 once
TGCAGCGTTGTAGATCCCATTTCAGGGTATGGCTACACCTTC CSVVDPISGYGYTF . TRBJ1-2 TRBV29-1 few
TGTGCCAGCAGACCCAGGGTTTCCGGGGAGCTGTTTTTT CASRPRVSGELFF . TRBJ2-2 TRBV28 .
TGCAGCGTTAGACTAGAGGTTGAGCAGTTCTTC CSVRLEVEQFF . TRBJ2-1 TRBV29-1 .
TGCGCCAGCAGCTCCCCTGAAGGACAGATCTTGAGCTCCTACAATGAGCAGTTCTTC CASSSPEGQILSSYNEQFF . TRBJ2-1 TRBV5-1 .
TGTGCCAGCAAGGACACGGGGGGCTACACCTTC CASKDTGGYTF . TRBJ1-2 TRBV9 .
TGTGCCAGCAGCGTAGTGACAGGGAAGGACACTGAAGCTTTCTTT CASSVVTGKDTEAFF TRBD1 TRBJ1-1 TRBV9 .
TGCAGTGCCGTATACGGAGATACGCAGTATTTT CSAVYGDTQYF . TRBJ2-3 TRBV20-1 .
TGTGCCAGCAGCTTCATCAGCTCTGGGGCCAACGTCCTGACTTTC CASSFISSGANVLTF . TRBJ2-6 TRBV7-9 .
TGCGCCAGCAGCCAAGGGAGAATTGAGCAGTTCTTC CASSQGRIEQFF . TRBJ2-1 TRBV4-1 .
TGTGCCAGCAGTTTCCTCGCAGGGGGCATCGCTGAAGCTTTCTTT CASSFLAGGIAEAFF TRBD1 TRBJ1-1 TRBV27 many
TGTGCCTGGAGTGTGGGGTCGAGGGGTGACGAGCAGTACTTC CAWSVGSRGDEQYF . TRBJ2-7 TRBV30 .
TGTGCCAGCAGCGTAGCTGGTAGCGGGAGAGATACCGGGGAGCTGTTTTTT CASSVAGSGRDTGELFF TRBD2 TRBJ2-2 TRBV9 medium-sized
TGTGCCAGCAGTTCGCCCGGCACAGATACGCAGTATTTT CASSSPGTDTQYF . TRBJ2-3 TRBV27 .
TGCAGCGTTGAAATAGGAGCGGGAGTTGAAGGGACCCAGTACTTC CSVEIGAGVEGTQYF TRBD2 TRBJ2-5 TRBV29-1 .
TGTGCCAGCAGCCATCTAGCGGGACTTAGCACAGATACGCAGTATTTT CASSHLAGLSTDTQYF TRBD2 TRBJ2-3 TRBV14 .
TGTGCCAGCAGCCCCGGGGCAGGAGAAGCTTTCTTT CASSPGAGEAFF . TRBJ1-1 TRBV5-6 few
TGTGCCAGCAGCTCCGACAGGGGGCAAGAGACCCAGTACTTC CASSSDRGQETQYF TRBD1 TRBJ2-5 TRBV5-6 .
TGTGCCAGCAGCCAAGTTGGCGGCAACAATGAGCAGTTCTTC CASSQVGGNNEQFF . TRBJ2-1 TRBV4-2 .
TGTGCCAGCAGAAGTACCGGGGAGCTGTTTTTT CASRSTGELFF . TRBJ2-2 TRBV6-1 .
TGTGCTAGTGGTCTACAGGGGACTGAAGCTTTCTTT CASGLQGTEAFF TRBD1 TRBJ1-1 TRBV12-5 few
TGTGCCTGGGGAAGAGGGACAGGGGCCTACGAGCAGTACTTC CAWGRGTGAYEQYF TRBD1 TRBJ2-7 TRBV30 .
TGTGCCAGCAGCGTAGCTGGGACAGGGGGATATGGCTACACCTTC CASSVAGTGGYGYTF TRBD1 TRBJ1-2 TRBV9 .
TGCAGCTACTCGACAGGCTACGAGCAGTACTTC CSYSTGYEQYF . TRBJ2-7 TRBV29-1 few
TGTGCCACCCAGGGGAAGCGACCCGGCTCAGATACGCAGTATTTT CATQGKRPGSDTQYF . TRBJ2-3 TRBV28 .
TGTGCCAGCAGTGGACAGGGAAGGACTGAAGCTTTCTTT CASSGQGRTEAFF TRBD1 TRBJ1-1 TRBV6-5 .
TGTGCCTGGAGTGAAAGTATTGGGCCCGGGGATGAGCAGTTCTTC CAWSESIGPGDEQFF . TRBJ2-1 TRBV30 .
TGTGCCAGCAGCTCTCTCGGACTAGCGGGGAGCACAGATACGCAGTATTTT CASSSLGLAGSTDTQYF TRBD2 TRBJ2-3 TRBV7-9 few
TGTGCCAGCAGCCCACCGGGGGCCGGAAACACCATATATTTT CASSPPGAGNTIYF . TRBJ1-3 TRBV7-9 few
TGTGCCAGCAGCGAGACAGGCACCGGGGAGCTGTTTTTT CASSETGTGELFF . TRBJ2-2 TRBV9 .
TGTGCCAGCAGTTCGACTAGCAGCAATGAGCAGTTCTTC CASSSTSSNEQFF TRBD2 TRBJ2-1 TRBV27 .
TGTGCCACCAGCTCACGGGGGGACAGTCAGCCCCAGCATTTT CATSSRGDSQPQHF TRBD1 TRBJ1-5 TRBV15 .
TGTGCCAGCAGCCCCGCGACGGGGGGCCTAACCAAAAACATTCAGTACTTC CASSPATGGLTKNIQYF . TRBJ2-4 TRBV7-9 .
TGTGCCAGCACGTCGGGAGCTCTGGGCGAGCAGTACTTC CASTSGALGEQYF . TRBJ2-7 TRBV27 .
TGTGCCAGCAGTGAGCAGGGGAGCAATCAGCCCCAGCATTTT CASSEQGSNQPQHF . TRBJ1-5 TRBV25-1 .
TGTGCCAGCAGCCAAGGGTCTGGAAACACCATATATTTT CASSQGSGNTIYF . TRBJ1-3 TRBV4-2 few
TGTGCCAGCAGTGTGGGGGCCTTCAATCAGCCCCAGCATTTT CASSVGAFNQPQHF . TRBJ1-5 TRBV25-1 .
TGTGCCAGTAGTATAGATCTTACCCTGGACAGGGGAGCTGAAGCTTTCTTT CASSIDLTLDRGAEAFF TRBD1 TRBJ1-1 TRBV19 .
TGTGCCAGCACAAGCGACAGCCCCACCGGGGAGCTGTTTTTT CASTSDSPTGELFF . TRBJ2-2 TRBV6-5 .
TGTGCCAGCAGCTTGAGGACAGGGAGCTCCTACGAGCAGTACTTC CASSLRTGSSYEQYF TRBD1 TRBJ2-7 TRBV7-6 .
TGTGCTAGTGGTAAGGGACAGGGCAACGAGCAGTACTTC CASGKGQGNEQYF TRBD1 TRBJ2-7 TRBV12-5 .
TGTGCCAGCAGCGTAGAAGGCAGTTACTACGAGCAGTACTTC CASSVEGSYYEQYF . TRBJ2-7 TRBV9 .
TGTGCCAGCAGTTCTTTATGGGAGGCCCAAAACATTCAGTACTTC CASSSLWEAQNIQYF . TRBJ2-4 TRBV6-6 many